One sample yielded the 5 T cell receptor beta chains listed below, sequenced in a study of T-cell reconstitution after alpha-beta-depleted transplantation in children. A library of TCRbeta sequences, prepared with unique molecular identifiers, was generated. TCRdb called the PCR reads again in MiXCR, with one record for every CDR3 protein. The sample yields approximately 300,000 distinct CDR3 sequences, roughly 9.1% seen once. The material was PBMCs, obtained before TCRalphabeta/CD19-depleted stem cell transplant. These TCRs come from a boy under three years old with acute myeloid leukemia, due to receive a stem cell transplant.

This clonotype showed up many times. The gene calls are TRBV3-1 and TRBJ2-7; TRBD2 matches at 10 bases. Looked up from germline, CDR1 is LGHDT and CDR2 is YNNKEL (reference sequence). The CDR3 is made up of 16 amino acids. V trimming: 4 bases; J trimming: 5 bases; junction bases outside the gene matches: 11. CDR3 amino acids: CASSLYPSGRTHEQYF. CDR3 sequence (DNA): TGTGCCAGCAGCCTATACCCTAGCGGGAGAACCCACGAGCAGTACTTC.

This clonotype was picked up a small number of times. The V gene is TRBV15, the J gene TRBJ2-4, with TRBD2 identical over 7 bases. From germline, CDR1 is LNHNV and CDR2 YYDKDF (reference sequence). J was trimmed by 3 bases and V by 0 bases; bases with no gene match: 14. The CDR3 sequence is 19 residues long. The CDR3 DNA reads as TGTGCCACCAGCAGAGATTTAGGACTAGAAGCCGGGGTCAAAAACATTCAGTACTTC. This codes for CATSRDLGLEAGVKNIQYF.

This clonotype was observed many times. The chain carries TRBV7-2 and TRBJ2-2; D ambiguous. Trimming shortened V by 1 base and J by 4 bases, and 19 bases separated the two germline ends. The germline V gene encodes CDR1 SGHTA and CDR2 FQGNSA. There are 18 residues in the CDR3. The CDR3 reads CASSLVPLVAPFTGELFF. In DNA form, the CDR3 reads TGTGCCAGCAGCTTAGTGCCTTTAGTGGCTCCATTCACCGGGGAGCTGTTTTTT.

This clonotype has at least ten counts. This CDR3 is CASSFLGEEPQHF. CDR3 nucleotide sequence: TGTGCCAGCAGCTTTTTGGGGGAAGAGCCCCAGCATTTT. V is TRBV5-5 and J is TRBJ1-5, with D perhaps TRBD1 (5 bases). CDR3 length: 13 amino acids. V lost 2 bases and J lost 8, with 11 bases in between. The germline CDR1 and CDR2 sequences are SGHKS and YYEKEE (reference sequence).

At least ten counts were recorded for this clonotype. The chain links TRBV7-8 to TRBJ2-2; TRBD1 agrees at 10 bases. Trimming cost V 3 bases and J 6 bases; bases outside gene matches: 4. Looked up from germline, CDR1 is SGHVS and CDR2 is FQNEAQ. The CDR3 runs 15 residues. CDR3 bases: TGTGCCAGCAGCTTGGGACAGGGGAGCGCCGGGGAGCTGTTTTTT. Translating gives CASSLGQGSAGELFF.